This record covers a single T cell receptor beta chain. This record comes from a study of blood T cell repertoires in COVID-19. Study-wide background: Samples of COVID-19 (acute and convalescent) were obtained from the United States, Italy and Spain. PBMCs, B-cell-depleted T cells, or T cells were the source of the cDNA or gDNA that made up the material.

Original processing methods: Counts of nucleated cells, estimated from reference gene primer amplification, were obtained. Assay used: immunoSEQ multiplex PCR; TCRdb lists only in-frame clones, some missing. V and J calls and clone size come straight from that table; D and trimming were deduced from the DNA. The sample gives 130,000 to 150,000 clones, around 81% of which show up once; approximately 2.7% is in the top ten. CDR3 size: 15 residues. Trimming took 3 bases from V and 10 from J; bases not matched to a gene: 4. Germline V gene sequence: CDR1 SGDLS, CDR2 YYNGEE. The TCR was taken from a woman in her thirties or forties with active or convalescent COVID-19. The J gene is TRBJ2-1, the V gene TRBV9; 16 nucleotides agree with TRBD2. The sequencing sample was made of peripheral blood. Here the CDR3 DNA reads TGTGCCAGCAGCGCGGGGGGACTAGCGGGAGGGGAGCAGTTCTTC. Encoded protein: CASSAGGLAGGEQFF.